The 21 T cell receptor beta chains below were found in one sample sequenced in a study of cytomegalovirus exposure and HLA in healthy donors. A multiplex PCR was run with 60 Vbeta primers and 13 Jbeta primers. Clones were read by immunoSEQ multiplex PCR, and TCRdb kept only the in-frame ones, dropping some. The top ten clones hold about 4% of a sample with under 300,000 clones, about nine tenths of them seen once. The specimen was PBMCs. These receptors were obtained from a man aged 40-50 years in good health and CMV-seropositive.

The chain combines TRBV5-1 with TRBJ2-3; 9 bases align to TRBD2. Germline V lookup: CDR1 SGHRS, CDR2 YFSETQ. The CDR3 extends over 16 amino acids. V trimming: 0 bases; J trimming: 2 bases; junction bases outside the gene matches: 4. CDR3 loop: CASSLEGGRATDTQYF. DNA of the CDR3: TGCGCCAGCAGCTTGGAAGGCGGGAGGGCCACAGATACGCAGTATTTT.

This rearrangement joins TRBV7-9 to TRBJ2-7, with 9 bases matching TRBD1. Germline trimming cut 2 bases from V and 2 bases from J; bases unmatched to any gene: 4. Per the germline V gene, CDR1 is SEHNR and CDR2 is FQNEAQ (reference sequence). The CDR3 runs 15 residues. Here the CDR3 DNA reads TGTGCCAGCAGCTTACCGGGACAGGGACCCTACGAGCAGTACTTC. Translated, it gives CASSLPGQGPYEQYF. The entire variable domain, with the rest obtained from reference TRBV7-9 and TRBJ2-7, is as follows: DTGVSQNPRHKITKRGQNVTFRCDPISEHNRLYWYRQTLGQGPEFLTYFQNEAQLEKSRLLSDRFSAERPKGSFSTLEIQRTEQGDSAMYLCASSLPGQGPYEQYFGPGTRLTVT.

This chain joins TRBV19 and TRBJ2-7; 8 bases fit TRBD1. V was pared by 6 bases and J by 6 bases, with 7 bases of the junction left unmatched. Germline CDR1 reads LNHDA; CDR2 reads SQIVND (reference sequence). The CDR3 consists of 13 residues. The CDR3 here is CASSRVTGVEQYF. CDR3 nucleotide sequence: TGTGCCAGTAGCCGGGTGACAGGGGTCGAGCAGTACTTC.

The rearrangement uses TRBV13 and TRBJ2-7, with D maybe TRBD2 (6 bases). The CDR3 consists of 14 residues. Deletions cut 1 base from V and 6 bases from J, with 13 bases between. Germline V gives CDR1 PRHDT, CDR2 FYEKMQ (reference sequence). CDR3 loop: CASSLVAGSGEQYF. CDR3 nucleotide sequence: TGTGCCAGCAGCTTAGTTGCGGGATCGGGCGAGCAGTACTTC.

V and J are TRBV27 and TRBJ2-7; the D is unclear. Germline V gene sequence: CDR1 MNHEY, CDR2 SMNVEV (reference sequence). The CDR3 totals 13 residues. The V and J ends lost 2 bases and 11 bases respectively, with 16 bases between them. The DNA of the CDR3 is TGTGCCAGCAGTTTAGGAGACTCTCCAAGCAAGTACTTC. This sequence encodes CASSLGDSPSKYF.

The V call is TRBV19, the J call TRBJ2-3, with a weak D call TRBD2 (5 bases). V was shortened by 6 bases and J by 2 bases, with 9 bases between the two germline ends. The CDR3 runs 13 residues. Per germline, CDR1 LNHDA and CDR2 SQIVND (reference sequence). CDR3 nucleotides: TGTGCCAGTAGAGGGAGCCTCACAGATACGCAGTATTTT. This encodes CASRGSLTDTQYF. The variable domain in full, with the rest retrieved from reference TRBV19 and TRBJ2-3, is DGGITQSPKYLFRKEGQNVTLSCEQNLNHDAMYWYRQDPGQGLRLIYYSQIVNDFQKGDIAEGYSVSREKKESFPLTVTSAQKNPTAFYLCASRGSLTDTQYFGPGTRLTVL.

This sequence joins TRBV4-3 and TRBJ2-7, with D hard to call. Germline CDR1 LGHNA, CDR2 YSLEER. This CDR3 is built from 14 residues. With 2 bases removed from V and 1 base from J, the gap between germline ends came to 9 bases. The DNA of the CDR3 is TGCGCCAGCAGCCAACCCGTGAGGTCCTACGAGCAGTACTTC. Translated: CASSQPVRSYEQYF.

V and J are TRBV2 and TRBJ2-7; TRBD2 matches at 8 bases. Looked up from germline, CDR1 is SNHLY and CDR2 is FYNNEI. This CDR3 spans 15 amino acids. V shed 7 bases and J 6 bases; nucleotides not matched to a gene: 14. The CDR3 DNA reads TGTGCCAGCACCGCTCGGGCGGGAGGAAACGGCGAGCAGTACTTC. The encoded protein is CASTARAGGNGEQYF.

As concerns this clone: At the DNA level, this CDR3 is encoded by other sequences in the same sample as well. V gene TRBV18 combines with J gene TRBJ2-5, with a tentative D call TRBD2 (5 bases). The V gene's germline CDR1 is KGHSH and CDR2 LQKENI. V was clipped by 1 base and J by 4 bases, with 7 bases between them. The CDR3 consists of 13 residues. The CDR3 DNA reads as TGTGCCAGCTCACCACAGGCGGGAGAGACCCAGTACTTC. The encoded protein is CASSPQAGETQYF.

A remark on this clone: The same CDR3 is also encoded by other DNA sequences in this sample. The chain uses TRBV9 and TRBJ2-3; 7 nucleotides match TRBD2. Trimming took 0 bases from V and 4 from J; bases not matched to a gene: 5. This CDR3 comprises 15 residues. The germline gives CDR1 SGDLS, CDR2 YYNGEE. CDR3 loop: CASSVAAGVPDTQYF. The CDR3 region has the DNA TGTGCCAGCAGCGTAGCGGCGGGAGTCCCAGATACGCAGTATTTT.

The chain combines TRBV6-1 with TRBJ2-3; D might be TRBD2 (5 bases). CDR1 and CDR2 from the germline V gene are MNHNS and SASEGT. V was trimmed by 0 bases and J by 3 bases, leaving 16 bases between them. The CDR3 extends over 17 amino acids. In DNA form, the CDR3 reads TGTGCCAGCAGTGAAGCAGCTTTCAAAACGGGGACAGATACGCAGTATTTT. This encodes CASSEAAFKTGTDTQYF.

The chain carries TRBV7-9 and TRBJ2-1; D possibly corresponds to TRBD1 (5 bases). CDR3 length: 14 residues. The germline gives CDR1 SEHNR, CDR2 FQNEAQ (reference sequence). V lost 6 bases to trimming and J lost 9 bases, with 18 bases between them. Here the CDR3 DNA reads TGTGCCAGCAGTGGACACCTCCGGTCGGGTGAGCAGTTCTTC. Translated, it gives CASSGHLRSGEQFF. The full variable domain, with the rest looked up from reference TRBV7-9 and TRBJ2-1, is DTGVSQNPRHKITKRGQNVTFRCDPISEHNRLYWYRQTLGQGPEFLTYFQNEAQLEKSRLLSDRFSAERPKGSFSTLEIQRTEQGDSAMYLCASSGHLRSGEQFFGPGTRLTVL.

The chain joins TRBV27 to TRBJ2-4, with D possibly TRBD1 on 7 matching bases. Trimming removed 5 bases from V and 1 base from J, with 15 bases in between. The CDR3 has 16 amino acids. Per germline, CDR1 MNHEY and CDR2 SMNVEV (reference sequence). The CDR3 reads CASSVTGAGAKNIQYF. CDR3 DNA: TGTGCCAGCAGTGTTACAGGGGCGGGGGCCAAAAACATTCAGTACTTC.

The V gene is TRBV2, the J gene TRBJ2-7; possible D gene TRBD1, 7 bases. V was trimmed by 7 bases and J by 0 bases, leaving 13 bases between them. The CDR3 is 14 amino acids. Looked up from germline, CDR1 is SNHLY and CDR2 is FYNNEI. The CDR3 nucleotides read TGTGCCAGCAAAGCAGGGGGGTCCTCCTACGAGCAGTACTTC. Protein: CASKAGGSSYEQYF.

The CDR3 loop is CASGRGLAEAFF. In DNA form, the CDR3 reads TGTGCCAGCGGGAGGGGACTGGCTGAAGCTTTCTTT. This chain joins TRBV6-1 and TRBJ1-1; D might be TRBD1 (5 bases). CDR1 and CDR2 from the germline V gene are MNHNS and SASEGT. CDR3 size: 12 residues. Trimming shortened V by 8 bases and J by 6 bases, and 13 bases separated the two germline ends.

This clone came up a few times. This chain links TRBV2 with TRBJ1-1, with D uncertain. This CDR3 has 14 amino acids. Germline V CDR1 and CDR2: SNHLY, FYNNEI. The V and J ends lost 7 bases and 1 base respectively, with 13 bases between them. CDR3 bases: TGTGCCAGCACCGGTTTAGTATCGAACACTGAAGCTTTCTTT. Encoded protein: CASTGLVSNTEAFF.

J is TRBJ2-1 and V is TRBV5-6; D might be TRBD2 (5 bases). Germline CDR1 and CDR2: SGHDT and YYEEEE. The CDR3 loop spans 14 amino acids. Trimming pared 4 bases from V and 9 bases from J, leaving 17 bases between. The CDR3 here is CASSPGLIQTEQFF. The CDR3 DNA is TGTGCCAGCAGCCCCGGACTGATCCAGACTGAGCAGTTCTTC.

The rearrangement links TRBV10-3 to TRBJ2-1; 9 bases are a match to TRBD2. The CDR3 consists of 16 residues. The V and J ends lost 4 bases and 7 bases, in that order; junction bases with no gene match: 11. Per germline, CDR1 ENHRY and CDR2 SYGVKD. In nucleotides, the CDR3 is TGTGCCATCAGTGCTTATGCGGGAGGGGCGGGGAATGAGCAGTTCTTC. Translation: CAISAYAGGAGNEQFF.

This sequence joins TRBV27 and TRBJ1-2; a possible D gene is TRBD1 (6 bases). CDR1 MNHEY and CDR2 SMNVEV come from the germline V gene (reference sequence). V was clipped by 4 bases and J by 2 bases, with 11 bases between them. The CDR3 consists of 14 residues. The CDR3 spells CASSWTATNYGYTF. Here the CDR3 DNA reads TGTGCCAGCAGTTGGACAGCCACCAACTATGGCTACACCTTC.

This rearrangement joins TRBV27 to TRBJ1-4; D remains ambiguous. The germline V gene has CDR1 MNHEY and CDR2 SMNVEV (reference sequence). The CDR3 runs to 14 residues. The V end was cut by 3 bases, the J end by 8 bases, with 13 bases between. The CDR3 loop is CASSFGQDDEKLFF. DNA of the CDR3: TGTGCCAGCAGTTTCGGCCAGGATGACGAAAAACTGTTTTTT. The whole variable domain, filled in from reference TRBV27 and TRBJ1-4, reads EAQVTQNPRYLITVTGKKLTVTCSQNMNHEYMSWYRQDPGLGLRQIYYSMNVEVTDKGDVPEGYKVSRKEKRNFPLILESPSPNQTSLYFCASSFGQDDEKLFFGSGTQLSVL.

This chain joins TRBV19 and TRBJ2-7; D is possibly TRBD1 (5 bases). The CDR3 sequence is 15 residues long. Trimming removed 5 bases from V and 0 bases from J, with 14 bases in between. CDR1 LNHDA and CDR2 SQIVND come from the germline V gene (reference sequence). The CDR3 sequence: CASSDDSGSSYEQYF. Here the CDR3 DNA reads TGTGCCAGTAGTGATGACAGTGGAAGCTCCTACGAGCAGTACTTC.